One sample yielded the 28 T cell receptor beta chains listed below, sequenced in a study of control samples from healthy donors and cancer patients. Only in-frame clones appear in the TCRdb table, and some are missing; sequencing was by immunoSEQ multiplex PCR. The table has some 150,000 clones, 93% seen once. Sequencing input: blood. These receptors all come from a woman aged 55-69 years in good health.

The CDR3 reads CASHPGGNTEAFF. CDR3 sequence (DNA): TGCGCCAGCCACCCAGGGGGAAACACTGAAGCTTTCTTT. The chain carries TRBV5-1 and TRBJ1-1, with TRBD1 matching over 7 bases. Germline V gene lookup returns CDR1 SGHRS and CDR2 YFSETQ. Trimming at V came to 7 bases and at J to 2 bases, leaving 5 bases not matched to a gene. The CDR3 loop spans 13 amino acids.

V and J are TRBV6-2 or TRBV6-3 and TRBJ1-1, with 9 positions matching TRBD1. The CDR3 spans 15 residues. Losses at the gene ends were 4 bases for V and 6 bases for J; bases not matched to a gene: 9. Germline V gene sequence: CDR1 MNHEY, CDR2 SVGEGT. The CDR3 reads CASSSRQGEYAEAFF. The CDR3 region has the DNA TGTGCCAGCAGTTCCAGACAGGGGGAGTACGCTGAAGCTTTCTTT.

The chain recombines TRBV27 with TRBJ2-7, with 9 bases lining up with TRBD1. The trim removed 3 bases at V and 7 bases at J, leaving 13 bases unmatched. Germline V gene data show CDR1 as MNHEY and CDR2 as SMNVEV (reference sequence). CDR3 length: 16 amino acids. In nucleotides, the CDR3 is TGTGCCAGCAGTTTTGGGCCTACCGGGACAGGGAAGGAGCAGTACTTC. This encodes CASSFGPTGTGKEQYF.

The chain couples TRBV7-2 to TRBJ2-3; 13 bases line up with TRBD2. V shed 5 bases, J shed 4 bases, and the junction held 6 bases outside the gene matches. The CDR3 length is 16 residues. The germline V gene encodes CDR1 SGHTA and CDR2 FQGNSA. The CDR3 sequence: CASSPRTSGGSDTQYF. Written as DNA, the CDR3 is TGTGCCAGCAGCCCTCGGACTAGCGGGGGATCAGATACGCAGTATTTT.

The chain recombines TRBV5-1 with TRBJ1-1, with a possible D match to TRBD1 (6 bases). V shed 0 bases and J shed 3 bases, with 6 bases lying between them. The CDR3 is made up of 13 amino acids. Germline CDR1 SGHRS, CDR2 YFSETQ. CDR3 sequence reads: CASSLGQDTEAFF. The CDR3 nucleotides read TGCGCCAGCAGCTTGGGACAGGACACTGAAGCTTTCTTT.

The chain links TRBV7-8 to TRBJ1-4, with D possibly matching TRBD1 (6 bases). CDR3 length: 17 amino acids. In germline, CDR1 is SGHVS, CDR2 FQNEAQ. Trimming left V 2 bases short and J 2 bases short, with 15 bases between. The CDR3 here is CASSLHRGAGTNEKLFF. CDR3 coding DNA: TGTGCCAGCAGCTTACATCGGGGGGCAGGGACTAATGAAAAACTGTTTTTT.

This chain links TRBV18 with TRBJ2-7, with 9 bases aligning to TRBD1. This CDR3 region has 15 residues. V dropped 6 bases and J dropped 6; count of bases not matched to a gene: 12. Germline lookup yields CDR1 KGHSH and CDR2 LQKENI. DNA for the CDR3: TGTGCCAGCTCGCCCGGGACAGGGAGGAAGGCCGAGCAGTACTTC. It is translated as CASSPGTGRKAEQYF.

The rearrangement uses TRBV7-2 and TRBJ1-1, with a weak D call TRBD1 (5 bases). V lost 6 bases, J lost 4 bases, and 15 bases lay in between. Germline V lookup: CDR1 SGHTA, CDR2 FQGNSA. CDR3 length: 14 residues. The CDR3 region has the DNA TGTGCCAGCAGTCCATCAGGGTGGGGCACTGAAGCTTTCTTT. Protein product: CASSPSGWGTEAFF.

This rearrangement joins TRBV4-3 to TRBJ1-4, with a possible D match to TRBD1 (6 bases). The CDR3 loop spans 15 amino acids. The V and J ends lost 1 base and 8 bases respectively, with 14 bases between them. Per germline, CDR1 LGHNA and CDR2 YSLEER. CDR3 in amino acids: CASSQAQGINEKLFF. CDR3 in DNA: TGCGCCAGCAGCCAAGCCCAGGGGATTAACGAAAAACTGTTTTTT.

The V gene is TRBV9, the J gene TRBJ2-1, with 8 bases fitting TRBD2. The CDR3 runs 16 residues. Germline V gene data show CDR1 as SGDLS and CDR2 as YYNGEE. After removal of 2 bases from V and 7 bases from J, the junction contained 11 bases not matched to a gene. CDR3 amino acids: CASSVQPGGKGNEQFF. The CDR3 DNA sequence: TGTGCCAGCAGCGTTCAACCGGGGGGGAAGGGAAATGAGCAGTTCTTC.

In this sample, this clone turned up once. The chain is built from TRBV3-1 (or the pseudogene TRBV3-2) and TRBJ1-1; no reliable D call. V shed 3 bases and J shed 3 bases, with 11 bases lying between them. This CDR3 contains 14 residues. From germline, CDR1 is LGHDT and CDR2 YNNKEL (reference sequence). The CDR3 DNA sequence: TGTGCCAGCAGCCAGCGGGAGCTACACACTGAAGCTTTCTTT. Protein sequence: CASSQRELHTEAFF.

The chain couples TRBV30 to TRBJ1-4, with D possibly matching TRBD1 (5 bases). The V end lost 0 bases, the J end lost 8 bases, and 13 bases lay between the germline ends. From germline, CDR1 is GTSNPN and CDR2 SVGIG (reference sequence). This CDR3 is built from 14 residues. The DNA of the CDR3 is TGTGCCTGGAGTGTCCGAAGAGGGGTCGAAAAACTGTTTTTT. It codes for CAWSVRRGVEKLFF.

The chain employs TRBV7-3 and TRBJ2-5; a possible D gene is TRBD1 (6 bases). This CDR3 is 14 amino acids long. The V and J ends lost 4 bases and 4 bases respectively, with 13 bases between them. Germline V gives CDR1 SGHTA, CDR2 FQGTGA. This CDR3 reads CASSSPGRGETQYF. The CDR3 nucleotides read TGTGCCAGCAGCTCCCCGGGCAGGGGAGAGACCCAGTACTTC.

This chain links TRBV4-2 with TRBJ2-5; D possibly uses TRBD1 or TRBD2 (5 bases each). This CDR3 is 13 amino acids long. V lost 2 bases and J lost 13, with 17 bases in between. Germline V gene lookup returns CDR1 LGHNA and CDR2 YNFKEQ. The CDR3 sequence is CASSQNRQGTTYF. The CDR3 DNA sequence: TGTGCCAGCAGCCAAAATCGTCAAGGGACCACGTACTTC.

The CDR3 is CASSFDRDTGELFF. The DNA of the CDR3 is TGTGCCAGCAGCTTTGACAGGGACACCGGGGAGCTGTTTTTT. The chain is built from TRBV5-8 and TRBJ2-2, with 7 bases aligning to TRBD1. The germline V gene encodes CDR1 SGHTS and CDR2 YDEGEE. The J segment lost 3 bases and the V segment lost 2 bases, leaving 1 base of the junction unmatched. This CDR3 is built from 14 residues.

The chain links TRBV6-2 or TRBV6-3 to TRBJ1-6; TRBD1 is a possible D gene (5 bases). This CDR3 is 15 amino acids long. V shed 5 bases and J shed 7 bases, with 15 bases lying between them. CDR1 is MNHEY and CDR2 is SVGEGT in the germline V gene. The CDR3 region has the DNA TGTGCCAGCAGTGAGATGGGACGGATGAATTCACCCCTCCACTTT. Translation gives CASSEMGRMNSPLHF.

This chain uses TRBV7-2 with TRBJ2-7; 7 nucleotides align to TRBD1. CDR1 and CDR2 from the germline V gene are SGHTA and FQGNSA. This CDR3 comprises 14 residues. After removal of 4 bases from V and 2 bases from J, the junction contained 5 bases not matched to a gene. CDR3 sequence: CASSSRTGTYEQYF. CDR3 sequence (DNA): TGTGCCAGCAGCTCCAGGACAGGAACCTACGAGCAGTACTTC.

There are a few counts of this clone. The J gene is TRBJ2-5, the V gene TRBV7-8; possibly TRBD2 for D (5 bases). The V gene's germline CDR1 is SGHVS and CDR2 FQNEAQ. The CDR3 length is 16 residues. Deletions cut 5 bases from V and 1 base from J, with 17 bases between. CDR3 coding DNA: TGTGCCAGCAGCCCCCGGGTCGGGGTCTTCCAAGAGACCCAGTACTTC. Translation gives CASSPRVGVFQETQYF.

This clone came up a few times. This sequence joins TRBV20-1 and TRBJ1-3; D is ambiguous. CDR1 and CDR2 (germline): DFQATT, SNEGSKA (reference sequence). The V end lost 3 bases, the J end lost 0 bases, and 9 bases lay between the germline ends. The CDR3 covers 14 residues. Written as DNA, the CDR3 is TGCAGTGCTAGTCGGCATAACTCTGGAAACACCATATATTTT. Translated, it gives CSASRHNSGNTIYF.

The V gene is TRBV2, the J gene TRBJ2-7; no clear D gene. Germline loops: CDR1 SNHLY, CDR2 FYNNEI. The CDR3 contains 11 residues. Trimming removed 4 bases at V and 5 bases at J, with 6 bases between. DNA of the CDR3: TGTGCCAGCAGTGGTCACGACGAGCAGTACTTC. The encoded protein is CASSGHDEQYF. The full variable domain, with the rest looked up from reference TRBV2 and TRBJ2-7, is EPEVTQTPSHQVTQMGQEVILRCVPISNHLYFYWYRQILGQKVEFLVSFYNNEISEKSEIFDDQFSVERPDGSNFTLKIRSTKLEDSAMYFCASSGHDEQYFGPGTRLTVT.

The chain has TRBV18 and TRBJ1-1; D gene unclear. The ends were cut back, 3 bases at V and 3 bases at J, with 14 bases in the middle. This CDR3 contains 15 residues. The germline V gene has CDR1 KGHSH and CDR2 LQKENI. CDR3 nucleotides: TGTGCCAGCTCACCGCGGGAGTCGGGATACACTGAAGCTTTCTTT. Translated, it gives CASSPRESGYTEAFF.

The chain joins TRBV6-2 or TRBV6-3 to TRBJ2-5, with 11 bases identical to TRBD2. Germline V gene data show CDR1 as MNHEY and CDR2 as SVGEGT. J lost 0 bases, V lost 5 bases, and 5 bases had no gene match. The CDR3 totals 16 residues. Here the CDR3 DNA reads TGTGCCAGCAGTAAGTGGACTAGCGGGTACCAAGAGACCCAGTACTTC. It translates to CASSKWTSGYQETQYF.

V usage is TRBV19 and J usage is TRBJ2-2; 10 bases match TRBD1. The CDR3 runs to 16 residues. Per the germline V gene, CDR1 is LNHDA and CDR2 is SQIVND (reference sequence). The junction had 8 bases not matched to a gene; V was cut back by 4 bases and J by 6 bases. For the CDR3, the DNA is TGTGCCAGTAGTACCCGGACAGGGGGATCGGCCGGGGAGCTGTTTTTT. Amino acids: CASSTRTGGSAGELFF. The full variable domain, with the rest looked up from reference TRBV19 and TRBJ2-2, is DGGITQSPKYLFRKEGQNVTLSCEQNLNHDAMYWYRQDPGQGLRLIYYSQIVNDFQKGDIAEGYSVSREKKESFPLTVTSAQKNPTAFYLCASSTRTGGSAGELFFGEGSRLTVL.

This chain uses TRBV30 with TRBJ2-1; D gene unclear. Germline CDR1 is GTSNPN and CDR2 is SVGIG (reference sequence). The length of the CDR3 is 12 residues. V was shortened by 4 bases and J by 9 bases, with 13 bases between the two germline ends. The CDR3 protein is CAWNPPASEQFF. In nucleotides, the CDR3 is TGTGCCTGGAACCCCCCTGCGTCTGAGCAGTTCTTC.

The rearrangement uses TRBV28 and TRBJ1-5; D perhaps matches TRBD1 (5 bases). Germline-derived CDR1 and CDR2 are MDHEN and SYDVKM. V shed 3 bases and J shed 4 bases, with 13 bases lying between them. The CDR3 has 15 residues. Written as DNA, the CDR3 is TGTGCCAGCAGTTTGCGACAGCTCCAAAATCAGCCCCAGCATTTT. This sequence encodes CASSLRQLQNQPQHF.

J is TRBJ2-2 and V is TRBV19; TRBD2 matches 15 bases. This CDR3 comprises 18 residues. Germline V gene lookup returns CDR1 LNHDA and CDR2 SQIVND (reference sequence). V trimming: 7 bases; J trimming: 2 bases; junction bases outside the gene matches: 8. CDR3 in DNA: TGTGCCAGTACTAGGGGACTAGCGGGGGGTGAAAACACCGGGGAGCTGTTTTTT. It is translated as CASTRGLAGGENTGELFF.

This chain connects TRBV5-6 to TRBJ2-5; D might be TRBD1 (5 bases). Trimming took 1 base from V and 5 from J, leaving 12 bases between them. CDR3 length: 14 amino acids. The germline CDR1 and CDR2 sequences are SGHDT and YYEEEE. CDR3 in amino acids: CASSLLTVGETQYF. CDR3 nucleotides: TGTGCCAGCAGCTTGTTGACAGTTGGGGAGACCCAGTACTTC. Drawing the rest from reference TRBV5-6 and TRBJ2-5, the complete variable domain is DAGVTQSPTHLIKTRGQQVTLRCSPKSGHDTVSWYQQALGQGPQFIFQYYEEEERQRGNFPDRFSGHQFPNYSSELNVNALLLGDSALYLCASSLLTVGETQYFGPGTRLLVL.

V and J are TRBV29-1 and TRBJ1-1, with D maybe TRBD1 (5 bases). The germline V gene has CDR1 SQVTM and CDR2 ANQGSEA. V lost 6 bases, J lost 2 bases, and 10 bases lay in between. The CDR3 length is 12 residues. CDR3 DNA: TGCAGCGTCCATCAGGGTAACACTGAAGCTTTCTTT. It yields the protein CSVHQGNTEAFF.